The 28 T cell receptor beta chains reported below all come from one sample, sequenced in a study of blood T cell repertoires in COVID-19. Assay used: immunoSEQ multiplex PCR; TCRdb lists only in-frame clones, some missing. The data show some 300,000 clones, around 92% seen once. Sequences were obtained from PBMCs or T cells enriched from blood (not recorded which). The receptors stem from a woman aged 30 to 39 who had recovered from COVID-19.

This chain links TRBV28 with TRBJ1-5; TRBD1 is a possible D gene (5 bases). Per the germline V gene, CDR1 is MDHEN and CDR2 is SYDVKM. This CDR3 has 17 amino acids. V was clipped by 5 bases and J by 7 bases, with 24 bases between them. In DNA, the CDR3 is TGTGCCAGCAGTACAGAACCTGCGGGGCTACCGTTCCAGCCCCAGCATTTT. Translating gives CASSTEPAGLPFQPQHF.

The chain combines TRBV3-1 (or the pseudogene TRBV3-2) with TRBJ1-2; TRBD1 matches 9 bases. The germline gives CDR1 LGHDT, CDR2 YNNKEL (reference sequence). The length of the CDR3 is 13 residues. V trimming: 5 bases; J trimming: 4 bases; junction bases outside the gene matches: 2. The CDR3, as DNA: TGTGCCAGCAGCTCGGACAGGGGCTATGGCTACACCTTC. Its protein is CASSSDRGYGYTF.

The chain is built from TRBV27 and TRBJ2-5, with 10 bases aligning to TRBD2. Germline lookup yields CDR1 MNHEY and CDR2 SMNVEV (reference sequence). The CDR3 runs to 16 residues. The V gene end was trimmed by 0 bases and the J gene end by 3 bases; junction bases not matched to a gene: 4. The CDR3 DNA reads as TGTGCCAGCAGTTTATCGCGGACTAGCGGAGAAGAGACCCAGTACTTC. Its protein product is CASSLSRTSGEETQYF.

The genes are TRBV13 and TRBJ1-1; D is perhaps TRBD1 (5 bases). The V end was cut by 4 bases, the J end by 1 base, with 13 bases between. The CDR3 is made up of 15 amino acids. Germline values: CDR1 PRHDT, CDR2 FYEKMQ (reference sequence). CDR3 region: CASSSPSRGNTEAFF. Written as DNA, the CDR3 is TGTGCCAGCAGCTCCCCTTCAAGGGGGAACACTGAAGCTTTCTTT.

The chain combines TRBV10-1 with TRBJ1-6; D ambiguous. The germline gives CDR1 WNHNN, CDR2 SYGVQD (reference sequence). The V and J ends lost 6 bases and 7 bases respectively, with 10 bases between them. The CDR3 loop spans 13 amino acids. The CDR3 protein is CASSARENSPLHF. The CDR3 DNA sequence: TGCGCCAGCAGCGCCCGGGAGAATTCACCCCTCCACTTT.

The chain links TRBV28 to TRBJ2-1; the D is unclear. CDR1 and CDR2 (germline): MDHEN, SYDVKM. Trimming stripped 7 bases from V and 7 bases from J, with 8 bases between. The CDR3 is made up of 11 amino acids. The chain's CDR3 is CASMFRNEQFF. The DNA of the CDR3 is TGTGCCAGCATGTTCAGGAATGAGCAGTTCTTC.

The rearrangement joins TRBV14 to TRBJ2-1; the D gene is possibly TRBD1 (6 bases). The V end lost 2 bases, the J end lost 5 bases, and 16 bases lay between the germline ends. The CDR3 consists of 16 residues. CDR1 and CDR2 (germline): SGHDN, FVKESK. DNA for the CDR3: TGTGCCAGCAGCCAACTCAGGGGTCTCCGGGACAATGAGCAGTTCTTC. As protein: CASSQLRGLRDNEQFF.

V gene TRBV7-6 combines with J gene TRBJ2-7; D possibly corresponds to TRBD2 (6 bases). Germline V gene sequence: CDR1 SGHVS, CDR2 FNYEAQ. This CDR3 spans 13 amino acids. Trimming removed 4 bases at V and 5 bases at J, with 12 bases between. DNA of the CDR3: TGTGCCAGCAGCTCGGGACTCTTAAACGAGCAGTACTTC. Protein: CASSSGLLNEQYF.

The chain has TRBV4-1 and TRBJ2-1, with TRBD2 matching 9 bases. J lost 0 bases, V lost 4 bases, and 13 bases had no gene match. The CDR3 runs to 19 residues. The germline CDR1 and CDR2 sequences are MGHRA and YSYEKL. This chain's CDR3 is CASSRAREGRGSSYNEQFF. In nucleotides, the CDR3 is TGCGCCAGCAGCCGTGCGCGGGAGGGCCGGGGGAGCTCCTACAATGAGCAGTTCTTC.

The chain recombines TRBV15 with TRBJ2-1; D is undetermined. The germline gives CDR1 LNHNV, CDR2 YYDKDF (reference sequence). Trimming left V 6 bases short and J 5 bases short, with 14 bases between. The CDR3 is made up of 14 amino acids. CDR3 in DNA: TGTGCCACCAGATACGAGCGTCAAAACAATGAGCAGTTCTTC. Residues: CATRYERQNNEQFF.

This rearrangement joins TRBV28 to TRBJ2-7, with 11 bases fitting TRBD2. This CDR3 contains 19 residues. CDR1 and CDR2 (germline): MDHEN, SYDVKM. Unmatched junction bases numbered 20, after V lost 6 bases and J lost 4 bases. CDR3 residues: CASSRPGLAAPIPSYEQYF. CDR3 sequence (DNA): TGTGCCAGCAGCCGCCCGGGACTAGCGGCACCAATTCCTTCTTACGAGCAGTACTTC.

The rearrangement uses TRBV7-9 and TRBJ1-5; 8 bases line up with TRBD1. The junction had 4 bases not matched to a gene; V was cut back by 4 bases and J by 2 bases. The CDR3 loop spans 15 amino acids. Germline CDR1 SEHNR, CDR2 FQNEAQ (reference sequence). The CDR3 DNA sequence: TGTGCCAGCAGCTACGGACAGGGCGGCAATCAGCCCCAGCATTTT. Protein: CASSYGQGGNQPQHF.

This clone was picked up one time. The rearrangement links TRBV18 to TRBJ1-6, with 10 bases matching TRBD1. The V segment lost 4 bases and the J segment 9 bases; nucleotides outside the gene matches: 6. CDR3 length equals 15 residues. From germline, CDR1 is KGHSH and CDR2 LQKENI. The CDR3: CASSLYRDRGSPLHF. For the CDR3, the DNA is TGTGCCAGCTCACTATATCGGGACAGGGGTTCACCCCTCCACTTT.

V gene TRBV18 combines with J gene TRBJ1-2, with a possible D match to TRBD1 (6 bases). In germline, CDR1 is KGHSH, CDR2 LQKENI. The V and J ends lost 6 bases and 3 bases respectively, with 11 bases between them. The CDR3 extends over 13 amino acids. In DNA, the CDR3 is TGTGCCAGCTCCCAAAACAGGGACTATGGCTACACCTTC. It codes for CASSQNRDYGYTF.

V gene TRBV6-5 combines with J gene TRBJ1-2; D is unresolved. Germline assignment: CDR1 MNHEY and CDR2 SVGAGI. V was pared by 2 bases and J by 0 bases, with 10 bases between. CDR3 size: 15 residues. The CDR3 nucleotides read TGTGCCAGCAGTTACGAGGTCAGAACTAACTATGGCTACACCTTC. Its translation: CASSYEVRTNYGYTF.

The J gene is TRBJ2-3, the V gene TRBV5-1, with TRBD2 as a possible D gene (6 bases). The CDR3 is 15 amino acids. Trimming took 4 bases from V and 0 from J, leaving 12 bases between them. Germline-derived CDR1 and CDR2 are SGHRS and YFSETQ. The DNA of the CDR3 is TGCGCCAGCAGCGTTAGCGGAGGGAGCACAGATACGCAGTATTTT. Translation: CASSVSGGSTDTQYF.

The rearrangement uses TRBV7-3 and TRBJ1-5; 10 nucleotides agree with TRBD1. The CDR3 is 13 residues long. Germline CDR1 is SGHTA and CDR2 is FQGTGA. The V and J ends lost 4 bases and 6 bases, in that order; junction bases with no gene match: 0. CDR3 amino acids: CASSWDRGQPQHF. DNA of the CDR3: TGTGCCAGCAGCTGGGACAGGGGTCAGCCCCAGCATTTT.

This clone came up once. The chain links TRBV24-1 to TRBJ2-1, with TRBD2 matching over 7 bases. The CDR3 is made up of 18 amino acids. V trimming: 1 base; J trimming: 2 bases; junction bases outside the gene matches: 10. Germline CDR1 is KGHDR and CDR2 is SFDVKD. The CDR3 reads CATSDLGLREKTYNEQFF. The CDR3 DNA sequence: TGTGCCACCAGTGATTTAGGTTTGCGGGAGAAAACCTACAATGAGCAGTTCTTC.

The chain uses TRBV2 and TRBJ1-1, with 10 nucleotides matching TRBD1. Germline V gives CDR1 SNHLY, CDR2 FYNNEI. There are 19 residues in the CDR3. Trimming at V came to 6 bases and at J to 1 base, leaving 17 bases not matched to a gene. CDR3 sequence (DNA): TGTGCCAGCAGCCGTCGCGACGTCCGACAGGGGGCTTGGAACACTGAAGCTTTCTTT. It yields the protein CASSRRDVRQGAWNTEAFF.

The table lists this clone with a few counts. The gene calls are TRBV2 and TRBJ1-5, with 7 bases aligning to TRBD1. Germline CDR1 SNHLY, CDR2 FYNNEI. J was trimmed by 4 bases and V by 4 bases; bases with no gene match: 10. The CDR3 runs 16 residues. The CDR3 DNA is TGTGCCAGCAGTGTTTTAAGGAGACAGGGTAATCAGCCCCAGCATTTT. Its protein is CASSVLRRQGNQPQHF.

The CDR3 sequence is CASRARGPYGYTF. For the CDR3, the DNA is TGTGCCAGCAGGGCCAGGGGGCCCTATGGCTACACCTTC. The chain recombines TRBV28 with TRBJ1-2; 8 bases match TRBD1. CDR1 MDHEN and CDR2 SYDVKM come from the germline V gene. There are 13 residues in the CDR3. J gave up 4 bases and V 6 bases, and 4 bases lay outside the gene matches.

This chain uses TRBV12-5 with TRBJ2-1, with TRBD2 matching 9 bases. The J segment lost 10 bases and the V segment lost 7 bases, leaving 17 bases of the junction unmatched. The CDR3 sequence is 16 residues long. From germline, CDR1 is LGHNT and CDR2 FRNRAP. The CDR3 sequence: CASAALGAGGDREQFF. The CDR3 bases are TGTGCTAGTGCCGCACTTGGCGCGGGAGGGGATCGGGAGCAGTTCTTC.

This sequence joins TRBV5-1 and TRBJ2-1; 13 bases are a match to TRBD2. Germline trimming cut 4 bases from V and 7 bases from J; bases unmatched to any gene: 8. The CDR3 consists of 16 residues. Germline V gives CDR1 SGHRS, CDR2 YFSETQ. CDR3 sequence reads: CASSHTGLAGVNEQFF. The DNA for the CDR3 is TGCGCCAGCAGCCACACCGGACTAGCGGGAGTAAATGAGCAGTTCTTC.

The chain recombines TRBV19 with TRBJ1-2; no clear D. This CDR3 has 12 residues. V lost 0 bases and J lost 9, with 8 bases in between. Germline CDR1 LNHDA, CDR2 SQIVND (reference sequence). DNA for the CDR3: TGTGCCAGTAGTATAGACGGGAGTCGCTACACCTTC. It yields the protein CASSIDGSRYTF.

The V gene is TRBV7-2, the J gene TRBJ2-5, with D possibly being TRBD2 (6 bases). With 0 bases removed from V and 5 bases from J, the gap between germline ends came to 16 bases. Germline V gene data show CDR1 as SGHTA and CDR2 as FQGNSA. The CDR3 is 16 residues long. The CDR3 DNA reads as TGTGCCAGCAGCTTAGCGATGAGTGGGGGGAGGGAGACCCAGTACTTC. Translated: CASSLAMSGGRETQYF.

CDR3 coding DNA: TGTGCCACCAATTCGGGAGGAGTCGCGCAGTACTTC. This translates into CATNSGGVAQYF. J is TRBJ2-7 and V is TRBV10-3; 7 positions agree with TRBD2. The CDR3 loop spans 12 amino acids. Germline values: CDR1 ENHRY, CDR2 SYGVKD. The J segment lost 9 bases and the V segment lost 10 bases, leaving 12 bases of the junction unmatched.

The rearrangement links TRBV5-4 to TRBJ1-4; TRBD1 agrees at 8 bases. J gave up 7 bases and V 4 bases, and 9 bases lay outside the gene matches. From germline, CDR1 is SGHNT and CDR2 YYREEE (reference sequence). The CDR3 length is 15 residues. The DNA for the CDR3 is TGTGCCAGCAGCCCGGAACAGGGGGGAGCTGAAAAACTGTTTTTT. Its translation: CASSPEQGGAEKLFF. The complete variable domain, with remaining parts taken from reference TRBV5-4 and TRBJ1-4, reads ETGVTQSPTHLIKTRGQQVTLRCSSQSGHNTVSWYQQALGQGPQFIFQYYREEENGRGNFPPRFSGLQFPNYSSELNVNALELDDSALYLCASSPEQGGAEKLFFGSGTQLSVL.

The gene calls are TRBV5-1 and TRBJ2-1; TRBD2 matches at 15 bases. CDR3 size: 14 residues. V lost 4 bases, J lost 11 bases, and 4 bases stayed unmatched. CDR1 SGHRS and CDR2 YFSETQ come from the germline V gene. DNA of the CDR3: TGCGCCAGCAGCGGGGGGACTAGCGGGAGGCAGCAGTTCTTC. This translates into CASSGGTSGRQQFF.